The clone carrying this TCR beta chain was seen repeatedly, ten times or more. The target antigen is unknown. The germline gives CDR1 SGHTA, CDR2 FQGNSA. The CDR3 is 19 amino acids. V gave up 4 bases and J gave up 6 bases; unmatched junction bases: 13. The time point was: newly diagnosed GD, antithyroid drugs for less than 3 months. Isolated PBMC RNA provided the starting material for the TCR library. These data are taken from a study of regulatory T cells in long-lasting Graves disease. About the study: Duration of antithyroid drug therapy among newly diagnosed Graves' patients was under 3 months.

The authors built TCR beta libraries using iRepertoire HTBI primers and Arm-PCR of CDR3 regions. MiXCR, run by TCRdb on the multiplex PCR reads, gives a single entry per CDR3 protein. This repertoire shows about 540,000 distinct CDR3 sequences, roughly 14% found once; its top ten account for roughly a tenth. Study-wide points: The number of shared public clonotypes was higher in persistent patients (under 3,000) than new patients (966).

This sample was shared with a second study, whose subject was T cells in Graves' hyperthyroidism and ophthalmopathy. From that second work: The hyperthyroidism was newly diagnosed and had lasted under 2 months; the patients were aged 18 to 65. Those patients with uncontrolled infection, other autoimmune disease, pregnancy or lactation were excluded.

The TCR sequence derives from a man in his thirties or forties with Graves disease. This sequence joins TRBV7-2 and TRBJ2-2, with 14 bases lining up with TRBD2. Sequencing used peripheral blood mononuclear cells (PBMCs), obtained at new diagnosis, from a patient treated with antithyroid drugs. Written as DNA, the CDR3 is TGTGCCAGCAGCTCCTCTTTGGGACTAGCGGGAGAAGGGGCCGGGGAGCTGTTTTTT. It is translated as CASSSSLGLAGEGAGELFF. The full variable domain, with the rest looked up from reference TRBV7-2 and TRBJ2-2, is GAGVSQSPSNKVTEKGKDVELRCDPISGHTALYWYRQSLGQGLEFLIYFQGNSAPDKSGLPSDRFSAERTGGSVSTLTIQRTQQEDSAVYLCASSSSLGLAGEGAGELFFGEGSRLTVL.